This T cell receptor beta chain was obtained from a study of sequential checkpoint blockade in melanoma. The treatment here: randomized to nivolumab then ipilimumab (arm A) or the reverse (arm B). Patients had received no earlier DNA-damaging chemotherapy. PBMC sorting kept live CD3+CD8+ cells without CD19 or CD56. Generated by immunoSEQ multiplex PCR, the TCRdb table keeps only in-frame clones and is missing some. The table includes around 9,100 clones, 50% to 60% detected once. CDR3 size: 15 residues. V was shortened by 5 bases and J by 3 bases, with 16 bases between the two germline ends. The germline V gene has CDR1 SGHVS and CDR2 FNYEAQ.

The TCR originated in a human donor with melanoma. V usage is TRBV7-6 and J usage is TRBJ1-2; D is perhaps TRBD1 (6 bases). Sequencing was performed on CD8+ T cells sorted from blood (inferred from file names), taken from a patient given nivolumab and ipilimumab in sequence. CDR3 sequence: CASSDIKQGYYGYTF. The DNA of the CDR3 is TGTGCCAGCAGCGACATTAAACAGGGATACTATGGCTACACCTTC.